The T cell receptor beta chain described here comes from a study of T cells in Graves' hyperthyroidism and ophthalmopathy. Trimming took off 2 bases at V and 1 base at J, with 12 bases between the two ends. The V gene's germline CDR1 is ENHRY and CDR2 SYGVKD. There are 16 residues in the CDR3. This clonotype was seen at least ten times. TCR beta CDR3 regions were amplified from RNA. Primed by the HTBI set, a first-round RT-PCR was run on the TCR CDR3. A single record per CDR3 protein comes from TCRdb applying MiXCR to the multiplex PCR reads. The sample contains approximately 370,000 distinct CDR3 sequences, more than 12% of which appear only once.

The sequence was collected from a woman aged 25 to 39 with Graves' hyperthyroidism. The gene calls are TRBV10-3 and TRBJ2-1; TRBD2 is a possible D gene (6 bases). Material for sequencing was blood. The CDR3 is CAISEVYSGSYNEQFF. The CDR3 DNA is TGTGCCATCAGTGAGGTATATAGCGGATCCTACAATGAGCAGTTCTTC.